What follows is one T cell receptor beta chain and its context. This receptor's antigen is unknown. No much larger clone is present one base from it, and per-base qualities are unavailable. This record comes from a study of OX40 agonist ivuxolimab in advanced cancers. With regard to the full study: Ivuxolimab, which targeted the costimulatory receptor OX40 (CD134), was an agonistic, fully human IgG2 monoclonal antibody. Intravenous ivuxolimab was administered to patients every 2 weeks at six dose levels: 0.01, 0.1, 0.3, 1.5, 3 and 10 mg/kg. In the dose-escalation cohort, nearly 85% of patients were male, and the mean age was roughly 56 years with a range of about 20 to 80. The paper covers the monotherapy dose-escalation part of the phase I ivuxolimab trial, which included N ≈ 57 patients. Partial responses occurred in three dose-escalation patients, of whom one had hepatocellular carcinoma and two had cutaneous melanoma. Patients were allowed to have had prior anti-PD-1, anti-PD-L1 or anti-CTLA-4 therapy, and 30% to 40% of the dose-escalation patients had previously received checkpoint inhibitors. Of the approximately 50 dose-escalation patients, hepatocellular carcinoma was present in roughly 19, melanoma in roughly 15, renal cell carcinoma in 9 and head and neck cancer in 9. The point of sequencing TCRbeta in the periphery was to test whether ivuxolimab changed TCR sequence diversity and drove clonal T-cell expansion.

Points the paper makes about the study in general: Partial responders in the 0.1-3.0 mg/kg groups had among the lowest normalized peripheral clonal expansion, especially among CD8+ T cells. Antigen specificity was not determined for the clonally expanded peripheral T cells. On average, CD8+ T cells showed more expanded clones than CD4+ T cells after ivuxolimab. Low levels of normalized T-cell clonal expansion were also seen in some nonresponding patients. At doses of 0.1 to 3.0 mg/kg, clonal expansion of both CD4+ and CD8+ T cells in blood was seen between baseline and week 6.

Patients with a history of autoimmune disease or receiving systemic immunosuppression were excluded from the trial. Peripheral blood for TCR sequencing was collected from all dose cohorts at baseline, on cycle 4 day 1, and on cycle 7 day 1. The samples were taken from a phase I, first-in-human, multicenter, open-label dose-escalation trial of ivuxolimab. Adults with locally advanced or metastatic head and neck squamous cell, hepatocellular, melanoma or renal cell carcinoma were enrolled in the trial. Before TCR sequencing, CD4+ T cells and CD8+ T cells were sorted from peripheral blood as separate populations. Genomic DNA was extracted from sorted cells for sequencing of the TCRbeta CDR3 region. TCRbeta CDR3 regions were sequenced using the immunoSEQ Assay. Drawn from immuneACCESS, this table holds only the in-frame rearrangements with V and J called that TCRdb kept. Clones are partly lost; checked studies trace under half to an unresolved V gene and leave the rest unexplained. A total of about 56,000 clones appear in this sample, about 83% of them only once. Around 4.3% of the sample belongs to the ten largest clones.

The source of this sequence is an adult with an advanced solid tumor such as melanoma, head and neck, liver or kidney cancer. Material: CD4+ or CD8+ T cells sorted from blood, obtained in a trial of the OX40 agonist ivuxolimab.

CDR3 protein: CATHTGQGQETQYF. The DNA sequence is given as TGTGCCACCCACACGGGACAGGGGCAAGAGACCCAGTACTTC. The chain is made from TRBV10-3 and TRBJ2-5, and TRBD1 aligns with 10 junction nucleotides. The CDR3 goes from the cysteine to the phenylalanine over 14 residues. The DNA shown is the 42-base CDR3, in frame from base 1. Unmatched junction bases come to 7, with V trimmed by 10 bases and J by 2 bases. The CDR1 and CDR2 encoded by the germline V gene are ENHRY and SYGVKD.